Below are 31 T cell receptor beta chains sequenced from a single sample in a study of T cell responses to AZD1222 COVID-19 vaccine (dated by TCRdb to about 2021). The library came from the immunoSEQ multiplex PCR assay. TCRdb obtained this table from immuneACCESS and retained in-frame rearrangements with V and J assigned. These tables miss some clones; where compared with another copy, unresolved V genes account for less than half of the shortfall, and the remainder is unexplained. This sample gives 160,000 or so clones in total; just under 90% of them show up just once. 4.3% of the sample belongs to the ten largest clones. The time point label here, explained by the study, means: about 28 days (+/-7) after the second vaccine dose. In light of the paper, this sample's treatment or condition label describes: meningococcal conjugate vaccine given as trial control. The starting material was peripheral blood, obtained 28 days after the second dose of the MenACWY control vaccine. All receptors come from an adult who received the MenACWY meningococcal vaccine as a control.

This chain joins TRBV19 and TRBJ1-1, with D perhaps TRBD1 (5 bases). Trimming left V 5 bases short and J 1 base short, with 11 bases between. CDR3 size: 14 residues. Germline values: CDR1 LNHDA, CDR2 SQIVND (reference sequence). CDR3 loop: CASSAQVSNTEAFF. CDR3 sequence (DNA): TGTGCCAGTAGTGCACAGGTGTCGAACACTGAAGCTTTCTTT.

CDR3 sequence (DNA): TGTGCCAGCAGTTACAGGGGCCAGGACACTGAAGCTTTCTTT. It specifies CASSYRGQDTEAFF. The chain links TRBV27 to TRBJ1-1; 7 bases match TRBD1. The J segment lost 3 bases and the V segment lost 4 bases, leaving 5 bases of the junction unmatched. This CDR3 has 14 residues. Looked up from germline, CDR1 is MNHEY and CDR2 is SMNVEV (reference sequence).

CDR3 in amino acids: CAWNLGNRGYTF. CDR3 nucleotide sequence: TGTGCCTGGAACCTAGGGAATAGGGGCTACACCTTC. The J gene is TRBJ1-2, the V gene TRBV30; no clear D gene. Germline values: CDR1 GTSNPN, CDR2 SVGIG (reference sequence). The CDR3 runs to 12 residues. The germline V and J ends were trimmed by 4 bases and 8 bases, with 14 bases remaining between them.

The V and J genes are TRBV6-5 and TRBJ1-2, with 10 bases lining up with TRBD1. Germline lookup yields CDR1 MNHEY and CDR2 SVGAGI. After removal of 6 bases from V and 6 bases from J, the junction contained 7 bases not matched to a gene. The CDR3 runs to 14 residues. The CDR3 DNA reads as TGTGCCAGCAGACCTGACAGGGGGCCGGATGGCTACACCTTC. Translation: CASRPDRGPDGYTF.

This clone was observed a few times. The chain has TRBV28 and TRBJ2-2, with D possibly TRBD2 on 5 matching bases. Germline lookup yields CDR1 MDHEN and CDR2 SYDVKM. With 6 bases removed from V and 2 bases from J, the gap between germline ends came to 10 bases. The CDR3 consists of 14 residues. The CDR3 sequence is CASSPGSNTGELFF. Written as DNA, the CDR3 is TGTGCCAGCAGCCCGGGGTCAAACACCGGGGAGCTGTTTTTT.

This clone was found once. The CDR3 nucleotides are TGTGCCAGCAGCGGACGACTAGCGGGAACCTACGAGCAGTACTTC. This sequence encodes CASSGRLAGTYEQYF. V gene TRBV7-9 combines with J gene TRBJ2-7; TRBD2 matches 11 bases. The CDR3 consists of 15 residues. Per the germline V gene, CDR1 is SEHNR and CDR2 is FQNEAQ (reference sequence). The junction had 5 bases not matched to a gene; V was cut back by 5 bases and J by 2 bases.

This clone was recorded only once. J is TRBJ1-1 and V is TRBV10-3; no firm D call. V dropped 0 bases and J dropped 0 bases, with 8 bases sitting between them. The germline gives CDR1 ENHRY, CDR2 SYGVKD. The CDR3 loop spans 15 amino acids. In DNA form, the CDR3 reads TGTGCCATCAGTGAGTCGATCAGGTTGAACACTGAAGCTTTCTTT. Translation gives CAISESIRLNTEAFF.

This sequence joins TRBV5-1 and TRBJ1-2; 9 bases line up with TRBD1. CDR3 length equals 12 residues. Looked up from germline, CDR1 is SGHRS and CDR2 is YFSETQ. With V trimmed by 7 bases and J by 8 bases, 6 bases remained unmatched. The CDR3 sequence is CASGTTGGGYTF. CDR3 in DNA: TGCGCCAGCGGTACGACAGGGGGAGGCTACACCTTC.

The chain employs TRBV10-3 and TRBJ2-7; 9 bases are a match to TRBD1. This CDR3 spans 14 amino acids. CDR1 ENHRY and CDR2 SYGVKD come from the germline V gene. After removal of 6 bases from V and 7 bases from J, the junction contained 10 bases not matched to a gene. The CDR3, as DNA: TGTGCCATCAGAGAAGGGAGGGACAGGGATGAGCAGTACTTC. Protein sequence: CAIREGRDRDEQYF.

This chain uses TRBV28 with TRBJ2-6; a weak D match, TRBD1 (7 bases). The V and J ends lost 4 bases and 4 bases respectively, with 11 bases between them. The CDR3 is 15 residues long. Germline V gives CDR1 MDHEN, CDR2 SYDVKM. CDR3 region: CASSSGGGGANVLTF. In DNA form, the CDR3 reads TGTGCCAGCAGTTCAGGGGGAGGCGGGGCCAACGTCCTGACTTTC.

Details on this clone: Other DNA sequences within the sample encode an identical CDR3. This chain links TRBV30 with TRBJ1-6; 7 bases are shared with TRBD1. This CDR3 spans 13 amino acids. V lost 5 bases, J lost 6 bases, and 4 bases stayed unmatched. Germline V gene sequence: CDR1 GTSNPN, CDR2 SVGIG (reference sequence). CDR3 loop: CAWRQGGNSPLHF. CDR3 bases: TGTGCCTGGCGACAGGGCGGTAATTCACCCCTCCACTTT.

This clone was found once. This chain connects TRBV6-5 to TRBJ1-1; D gene unclear. Germline V gives CDR1 MNHEY, CDR2 SVGAGI. The V gene lost 5 bases and the J gene lost 4 bases, with 11 bases spanning the gap. CDR3 length equals 13 residues. This chain's CDR3 is CASSSEPGTEAFF. The CDR3 DNA reads as TGTGCCAGCAGTAGCGAACCGGGCACTGAAGCTTTCTTT.

The chain has TRBV18 and TRBJ2-1; 9 positions match TRBD2. The CDR3 is 15 residues long. Trimming took 7 bases from V and 2 from J; bases not matched to a gene: 6. Germline V CDR1 and CDR2: KGHSH, LQKENI. This CDR3 reads CASFGSGGTYNEQFF. The CDR3 coding sequence is TGTGCCAGCTTCGGAAGCGGGGGGACCTACAATGAGCAGTTCTTC.

This chain uses TRBV14 with TRBJ2-2; 11 positions agree with TRBD1. The length of the CDR3 is 18 residues. Unmatched junction bases numbered 8, after V lost 0 bases and J lost 5 bases. Germline assignment: CDR1 SGHDN and CDR2 FVKESK. The CDR3 coding sequence is TGTGCCAGCAGCCAAGAATTAGAGGGACAGGGGGGGACCGGGGAGCTGTTTTTT. Amino acids: CASSQELEGQGGTGELFF.

A single count supports this clone. The chain couples TRBV19 to TRBJ2-4; tentatively, D is TRBD1 (5 bases). The CDR3 consists of 14 residues. Germline V gene lookup returns CDR1 LNHDA and CDR2 SQIVND (reference sequence). Trimming pared 9 bases from V and 0 bases from J, leaving 12 bases between. The CDR3: CASHQGIAKNIQYF. The CDR3 DNA reads as TGTGCCAGCCACCAGGGTATAGCCAAAAACATTCAGTACTTC.

The V and J genes are TRBV7-9 and TRBJ2-1; a weak D match, TRBD2 (6 bases). This CDR3 is built from 15 residues. The germline CDR1 and CDR2 sequences are SEHNR and FQNEAQ (reference sequence). V was clipped by 2 bases and J by 6 bases, with 14 bases between them. CDR3 sequence: CASSLLASVPNEQFF. CDR3 DNA sequence: TGTGCCAGCAGCTTATTGGCTAGCGTCCCCAATGAGCAGTTCTTC.

This clone came up once. V gene TRBV7-3 combines with J gene TRBJ2-7; 7 bases are shared with TRBD1. The CDR3 spans 12 residues. The V segment lost 5 bases and the J segment 5 bases; nucleotides outside the gene matches: 3. In germline, CDR1 is SGHTA, CDR2 FQGTGA. CDR3 sequence (DNA): TGTGCCAGCAGCCCCGGACAGGACGAGCAGTACTTC. It yields the protein CASSPGQDEQYF.

This clone is a singleton in its sample. V and J are TRBV19 and TRBJ2-3; maybe TRBD1 (6 bases). The CDR3 extends over 13 amino acids. The germline V gene encodes CDR1 LNHDA and CDR2 SQIVND (reference sequence). V was pared by 6 bases and J by 2 bases, with 9 bases between. The CDR3 is CASRGGYTDTQYF. The CDR3 DNA reads as TGTGCCAGTAGAGGGGGATACACAGATACGCAGTATTTT.

CDR3 in amino acids: CSHGEGGNQPQHF. The CDR3 coding sequence is TGCAGCCACGGTGAGGGGGGCAATCAGCCCCAGCATTTT. J is TRBJ1-5 and V is TRBV29-1, with a tentative D call TRBD1 (6 bases). The length of the CDR3 is 13 residues. The germline V and J ends were trimmed by 8 bases and 2 bases, with 13 bases remaining between them. Germline loops: CDR1 SQVTM, CDR2 ANQGSEA.

In this sample, this clone turned up once. The chain couples TRBV6-1 to TRBJ1-3, with a weak D call TRBD1 (5 bases). The CDR3 loop spans 15 amino acids. CDR1 MNHNS and CDR2 SASEGT come from the germline V gene. Trimming stripped 3 bases from V and 6 bases from J, with 15 bases between. The CDR3 region is CASSEFPGLENTIYF. The CDR3 DNA reads as TGTGCCAGCAGTGAGTTTCCAGGGTTGGAAAACACCATATATTTT.

This clone was counted only a few times. The rearrangement joins TRBV4-3 to TRBJ1-2; D call uncertain. CDR3 length equals 14 residues. The germline gives CDR1 LGHNA, CDR2 YSLEER. The V and J ends lost 3 bases and 4 bases respectively, with 12 bases between them. The DNA for the CDR3 is TGCGCCAGCAGCCAGTCAGAGAGTGCCTATGGCTACACCTTC. Protein sequence: CASSQSESAYGYTF.

The V gene is TRBV24-1, the J gene TRBJ1-2, with TRBD1 matching 12 bases. The CDR3 runs 18 residues. V dropped 3 bases and J dropped 5; count of bases not matched to a gene: 12. The germline CDR1 and CDR2 sequences are KGHDR and SFDVKD. CDR3 sequence: CATSDPVTGTGGAYGYTF. For the CDR3, the DNA is TGTGCCACCAGTGATCCTGTAACCGGGACAGGGGGCGCGTATGGCTACACCTTC.

The chain joins TRBV7-2 to TRBJ2-5; D is unclear. V shed 1 base and J shed 1 base, with 7 bases lying between them. Germline loops: CDR1 SGHTA, CDR2 FQGNSA. This CDR3 is 14 amino acids long. The CDR3 region has the DNA TGTGCCAGCAGCTTAGTGAACAGCCAAGAGACCCAGTACTTC. It translates to CASSLVNSQETQYF.

The chain carries TRBV5-1 and TRBJ1-4; 10 positions match TRBD1. CDR1 SGHRS and CDR2 YFSETQ come from the germline V gene. V lost 4 bases and J lost 6; bases outside the gene matches: 6. This CDR3 is 15 amino acids long. In DNA, the CDR3 is TGCGCCAGCAGCAACCAGGGACAGGGGTATGAAAAACTGTTTTTT. Protein product: CASSNQGQGYEKLFF.

The genes are TRBV5-6 and TRBJ1-2; the match to TRBD1 covers 7 bases. With V trimmed by 2 bases and J by 2 bases, 6 bases remained unmatched. Germline V gene data show CDR1 as SGHDT and CDR2 as YYEEEE. The CDR3 runs 15 residues. The CDR3 region is CASSLPGGLNYGYTF. The CDR3 DNA follows: TGTGCCAGCAGCTTACCAGGGGGACTCAACTATGGCTACACCTTC.

Here the CDR3 DNA reads TGTGCCAGCAGCGCATCAAGAAAAGATACGCAGTATTTT. It translates to CASSASRKDTQYF. The chain is built from TRBV12-3 or TRBV12-4 and TRBJ2-3, with D uncertain. V lost 6 bases and J lost 5, with 12 bases in between. The CDR3 runs 13 residues.

V gene TRBV28 combines with J gene TRBJ1-2, with D unclear. V dropped 5 bases and J dropped 3 bases, with 7 bases sitting between them. The length of the CDR3 is 12 residues. CDR1 is MDHEN and CDR2 is SYDVKM in the germline V gene. The CDR3 sequence: CASSVRDYGYTF. The DNA for the CDR3 is TGTGCCAGCAGTGTTCGAGACTATGGCTACACCTTC.

J is TRBJ1-5 and V is TRBV28, with D tentatively TRBD1 (5 bases). CDR1 is MDHEN and CDR2 is SYDVKM in the germline V gene. The CDR3 spans 13 residues. The V end was cut by 5 bases, the J end by 10 bases, with 15 bases between. The CDR3 reads CASSPLRGQPQHF. CDR3 DNA: TGTGCCAGCAGTCCTCTTCGTGGACAACCCCAGCATTTT.

V gene TRBV6-2 or TRBV6-3 combines with J gene TRBJ1-1, with unresolved D. CDR1 and CDR2 from the germline V gene are MNHEY and SVGEGT. With 2 bases removed from V and 5 bases from J, the gap between germline ends came to 6 bases. CDR3 length: 12 residues. The CDR3 DNA reads as TGTGCCAGCAGTTACACGGGGACTGAAGCTTTCTTT. The encoded protein is CASSYTGTEAFF.

The rearrangement joins TRBV27 to TRBJ2-7, with 12 nucleotides matching TRBD1. Germline loops: CDR1 MNHEY, CDR2 SMNVEV (reference sequence). CDR3 size: 17 residues. The junction had 7 bases not matched to a gene; V was cut back by 3 bases and J by 1 base. The CDR3 here is CASSFWGQGARSYEQYF. CDR3 DNA: TGTGCCAGCAGTTTCTGGGGACAGGGGGCAAGATCCTACGAGCAGTACTTC.

This clone appeared a single time. V usage is TRBV5-5 and J usage is TRBJ2-7; no reliable D call. The CDR3 covers 14 residues. The V end lost 0 bases, the J end lost 5 bases, and 12 bases lay between the germline ends. CDR1 and CDR2 from the germline V gene are SGHKS and YYEKEE (reference sequence). The CDR3 nucleotides read TGTGCCAGCAGCTTGGGCTTAGAAGGTGACGAGCAGTACTTC. This codes for CASSLGLEGDEQYF.